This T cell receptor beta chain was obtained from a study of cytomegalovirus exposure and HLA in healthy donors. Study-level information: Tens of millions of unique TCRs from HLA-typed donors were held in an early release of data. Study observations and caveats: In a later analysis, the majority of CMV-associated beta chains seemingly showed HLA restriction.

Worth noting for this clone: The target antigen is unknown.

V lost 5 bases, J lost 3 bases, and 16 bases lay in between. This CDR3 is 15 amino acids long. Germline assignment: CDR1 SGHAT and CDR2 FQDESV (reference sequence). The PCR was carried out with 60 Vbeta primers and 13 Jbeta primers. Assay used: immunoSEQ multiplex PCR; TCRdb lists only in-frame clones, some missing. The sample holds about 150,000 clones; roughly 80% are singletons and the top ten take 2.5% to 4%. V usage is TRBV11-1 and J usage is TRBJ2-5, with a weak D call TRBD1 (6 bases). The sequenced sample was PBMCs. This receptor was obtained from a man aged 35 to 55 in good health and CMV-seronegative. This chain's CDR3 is CASSPEWDTEETQYF. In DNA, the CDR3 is TGTGCCAGCAGCCCCGAGTGGGACACCGAAGAGACCCAGTACTTC.